This TCR beta chain originates from a study of response to subunit inactivated influenza vaccine. TCRdb itself ran the RT-PCR reads through MiXCR, one entry per CDR3 protein. The sample lists a few hundred thousand distinct CDR3 sequences, roughly 20% occurring once. Overall study findings and caveats: Researchers suggested that each seasonal influenza vaccination recruits few new T cells.

Concerning this clonotype: Its antigen is not known.

The sequencing here drew on PBMCs from blood, taken 21 months after vaccination. This receptor was identified in a man between 45 and 75 years old who received an inactivated influenza vaccine.

CDR3 bases: TGTGCCAGCAGTTTAGAGAGGCTCGCTGGAAACACCATATATTTT. Its translation: CASSLERLAGNTIYF. The chain carries TRBV12-3 or TRBV12-4 and TRBJ1-3; D ambiguous. There are 15 residues in the CDR3. The V end lost 1 base, the J end lost 2 bases, and 9 bases lay between the germline ends.